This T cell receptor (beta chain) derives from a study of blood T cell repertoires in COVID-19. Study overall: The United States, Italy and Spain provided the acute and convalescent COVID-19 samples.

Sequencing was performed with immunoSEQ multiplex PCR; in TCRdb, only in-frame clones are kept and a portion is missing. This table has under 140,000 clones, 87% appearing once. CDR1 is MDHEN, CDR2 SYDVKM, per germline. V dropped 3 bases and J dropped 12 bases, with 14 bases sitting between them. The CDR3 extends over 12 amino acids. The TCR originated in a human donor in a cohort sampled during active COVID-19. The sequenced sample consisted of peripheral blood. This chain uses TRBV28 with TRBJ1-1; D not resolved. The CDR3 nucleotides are TGTGCCAGCAGTTTCTGGACTATGGTAACTTTCTTT. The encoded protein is CASSFWTMVTFF.